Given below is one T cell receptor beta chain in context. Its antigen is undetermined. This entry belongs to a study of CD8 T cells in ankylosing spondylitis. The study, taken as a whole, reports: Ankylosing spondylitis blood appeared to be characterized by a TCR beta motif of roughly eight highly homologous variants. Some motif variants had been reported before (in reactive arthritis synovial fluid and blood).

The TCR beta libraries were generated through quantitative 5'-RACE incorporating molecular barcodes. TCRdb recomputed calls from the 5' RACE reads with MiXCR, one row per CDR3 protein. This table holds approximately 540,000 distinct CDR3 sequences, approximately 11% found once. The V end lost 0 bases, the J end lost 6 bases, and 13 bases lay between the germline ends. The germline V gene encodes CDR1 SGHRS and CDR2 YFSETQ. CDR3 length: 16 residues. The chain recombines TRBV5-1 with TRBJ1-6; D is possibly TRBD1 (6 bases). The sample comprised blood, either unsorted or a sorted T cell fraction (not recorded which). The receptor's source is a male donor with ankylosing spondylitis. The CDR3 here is CASSLVGGGGNSPLHF. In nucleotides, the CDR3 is TGCGCCAGCAGCTTGGTCGGGGGAGGGGGTAATTCACCCCTCCACTTT.